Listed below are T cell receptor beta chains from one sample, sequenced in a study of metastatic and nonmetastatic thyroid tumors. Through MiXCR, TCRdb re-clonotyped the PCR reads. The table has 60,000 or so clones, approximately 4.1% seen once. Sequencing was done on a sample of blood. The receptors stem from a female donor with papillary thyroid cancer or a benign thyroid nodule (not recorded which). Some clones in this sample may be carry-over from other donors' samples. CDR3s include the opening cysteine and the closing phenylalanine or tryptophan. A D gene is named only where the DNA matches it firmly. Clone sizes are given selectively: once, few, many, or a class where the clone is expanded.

cdr3_nt: TGTGCTAGTGGTTTGAGCTTTAACACTGAAACTTTCTTT; cdr3_aa: CASGLSFNTETFF; clone_size: -; v_call: TRBV12-5; d_call: -; j_call: TRBJ1-1
cdr3_nt: TGTGCCACCGGCAGGAACATCAACACAGATACGCAGTATTTT; cdr3_aa: CATGRNINTDTQYF; clone_size: many; v_call: TRBV24-1; d_call: -; j_call: TRBJ2-3
cdr3_nt: TGTGCCAGCAGCTTAGTTAGGGACGGAACCTATGGCTACACCTTC; cdr3_aa: CASSLVRDGTYGYTF; clone_size: many; v_call: TRBV7-2; d_call: -; j_call: TRBJ1-2
cdr3_nt: TGCGCCAGCAGCTTGGAGGCAGGGTCTAGTAATGAAAAACTGTTTTTT; cdr3_aa: CASSLEAGSSNEKLFF; clone_size: many; v_call: TRBV5-1; d_call: -; j_call: TRBJ1-4
cdr3_nt: TGTGCCAGCAGTTTATTCCTGTATGGTACCAGCTACGAGCAGTACTTC; cdr3_aa: CASSLFLYGTSYEQYF; clone_size: -; v_call: TRBV28; d_call: -; j_call: TRBJ2-7
cdr3_nt: TGCAGTGCCGGTAGTGGGAGGGATTACAATGAGCAGTTCTTC; cdr3_aa: CSAGSGRDYNEQFF; clone_size: -; v_call: TRBV20-1; d_call: TRBD2; j_call: TRBJ2-1
cdr3_nt: TGTGCCAGCAGACCAGGGGATAGGTATTTCTACACCTTC; cdr3_aa: CASRPGDRYFYTF; clone_size: few; v_call: TRBV28; d_call: -; j_call: TRBJ1-2
cdr3_nt: TGTGCCAGCAGTCCCAGGACAGGGGGTTACGGGGAGCTGTTTTTT; cdr3_aa: CASSPRTGGYGELFF; clone_size: -; v_call: TRBV27; d_call: TRBD1; j_call: TRBJ2-2
cdr3_nt: TGTGCCAGCAGTCACTACCCGGGACTAGCGGGCTACAATGAGCAGTTCTTC; cdr3_aa: CASSHYPGLAGYNEQFF; clone_size: -; v_call: TRBV6-5; d_call: TRBD2; j_call: TRBJ2-1
cdr3_nt: TGTGCCAGCAGTCTAGGACAGGGAGGGATAGGAGGCTACACCTTC; cdr3_aa: CASSLGQGGIGGYTF; clone_size: few; v_call: TRBV2; d_call: TRBD1; j_call: TRBJ1-2
cdr3_nt: TGCAGTGCTAGACCGGAGGGGGGAATACGGGAAAAACTGTTTTTT; cdr3_aa: CSARPEGGIREKLFF; clone_size: many; v_call: TRBV20-1; d_call: -; j_call: TRBJ1-4
cdr3_nt: TGCAGTGCTCCCGGGACAGGCAATGAAGCTTTCTTT; cdr3_aa: CSAPGTGNEAFF; clone_size: many; v_call: TRBV20-1; d_call: TRBD1; j_call: TRBJ1-1
cdr3_nt: TGTGCCAGCAGCTTGCGGGTACGACTCCCGGGGGGCTACACCTTC; cdr3_aa: CASSLRVRLPGGYTF; clone_size: many; v_call: TRBV5-8; d_call: -; j_call: TRBJ1-2
cdr3_nt: TGTGCCAGCAGCCCGTCCCGGGACAGGGGGAAGTACACCGGGGAGCTGTTTTTT; cdr3_aa: CASSPSRDRGKYTGELFF; clone_size: many; v_call: TRBV14; d_call: TRBD1; j_call: TRBJ2-2
cdr3_nt: TGCAGTGCTAGAGCGAATACCGCTGGAAACACCATATATTTT; cdr3_aa: CSARANTAGNTIYF; clone_size: many; v_call: TRBV20-1; d_call: -; j_call: TRBJ1-3
cdr3_nt: TGTGCCAGCAGCCCACTGAGGGACACCGGGGAGCTGTTTTTT; cdr3_aa: CASSPLRDTGELFF; clone_size: many; v_call: TRBV7-9; d_call: -; j_call: TRBJ2-2
cdr3_nt: TGTGCCAGCAGCTCGGCGGCTAGCAATCAGCCCCAGCATTTT; cdr3_aa: CASSSAASNQPQHF; clone_size: many; v_call: TRBV7-8; d_call: -; j_call: TRBJ1-5
cdr3_nt: TGCGCCAGCAGACTGGACAGCAATAATGAAAAACTGTTTTTT; cdr3_aa: CASRLDSNNEKLFF; clone_size: -; v_call: TRBV5-1; d_call: -; j_call: TRBJ1-4
cdr3_nt: TGTGCCAGCAATTCCAGGGCACCTCCGAACACTGAAGCTCTCTTT; cdr3_aa: CASNSRAPPNTEALF; clone_size: few; v_call: TRBV28; d_call: -; j_call: TRBJ1-1
cdr3_nt: TGTGCCTCAAGGACGGGGCGGGAGAGCCTATCAATGGAGCAGTACTTC; cdr3_aa: CASRTGRESLSMEQYF; clone_size: many; v_call: TRBV11-3; d_call: TRBD2; j_call: TRBJ2-7
cdr3_nt: TGTGCCAGCAGCCCCAGGGAGGGCGGGGCTTTCTTT; cdr3_aa: CASSPREGGAFF; clone_size: few; v_call: TRBV7-3; d_call: -; j_call: TRBJ1-1
cdr3_nt: TGTGCCAGCAGTTCTCCTTACTTGACTAGCGGGGGGGCTTCAGATACGCAGTATTTT; cdr3_aa: CASSSPYLTSGGASDTQYF; clone_size: few; v_call: TRBV28; d_call: TRBD2; j_call: TRBJ2-3
cdr3_nt: TGTGCCAGCAGTTTATCGCTAGTCGGGGAGCTGTTTTTT; cdr3_aa: CASSLSLVGELFF; clone_size: few; v_call: TRBV27; d_call: -; j_call: TRBJ2-2
cdr3_nt: TGTGCCAGAAGCGAAGAGCTAGAGGATCCGCAGTATTTT; cdr3_aa: CARSEELEDPQYF; clone_size: -; v_call: TRBV14; d_call: -; j_call: TRBJ2-3
cdr3_nt: TGTGCCAGCAGTACAAGCGGGAGAAGAATCGGGGAGCTGTTTTTT; cdr3_aa: CASSTSGRRIGELFF; clone_size: many; v_call: TRBV6-1; d_call: TRBD2; j_call: TRBJ2-2
cdr3_nt: TGCAGCGTTGAAGATGGGGCGGCTCAAGAGACCCAGTACTTC; cdr3_aa: CSVEDGAAQETQYF; clone_size: -; v_call: TRBV29-1; d_call: -; j_call: TRBJ2-5
cdr3_nt: TGTTCCAGCATTCCGACAGGGGGTTACTGCGGGGAGCTGTTTTTT; cdr3_aa: CSSIPTGGYCGELFF; clone_size: few; v_call: TRBV12-3/TRBV12-4; d_call: TRBD1; j_call: TRBJ2-2
cdr3_nt: TGTGCCAGCAGTGAAGCGCTTTGGAGCGGGAGGTCTGGCGGGGAGCTGTTTTTT; cdr3_aa: CASSEALWSGRSGGELFF; clone_size: many; v_call: TRBV6-1; d_call: TRBD2; j_call: TRBJ2-2
cdr3_nt: TGTGCCAGCAGTGGACTGCTTGGTGAAAAACTGTTTTTT; cdr3_aa: CASSGLLGEKLFF; clone_size: many; v_call: TRBV12-3/TRBV12-4; d_call: -; j_call: TRBJ1-4
cdr3_nt: TGTGCCAGCAGCTTCGCCAGCACAGATACGCAGTATTTT; cdr3_aa: CASSFASTDTQYF; clone_size: many; v_call: TRBV7-3; d_call: -; j_call: TRBJ2-3
cdr3_nt: TGTGCCAGCAGGAAACATGGGCCAAATTCTGGAAACACCATATATTTT; cdr3_aa: CASRKHGPNSGNTIYF; clone_size: -; v_call: TRBV28; d_call: -; j_call: TRBJ1-3
cdr3_nt: TGTGCCAGCAGTGCCACAGGGGGGACTGAAGCTTTCTTT; cdr3_aa: CASSATGGTEAFF; clone_size: -; v_call: TRBV6-1; d_call: TRBD1; j_call: TRBJ1-1
cdr3_nt: TGTGCCAGCAGTTTTATGAGCGGGGGGGGAGGCTACGAGCAGTACTTC; cdr3_aa: CASSFMSGGGGYEQYF; clone_size: -; v_call: TRBV27; d_call: TRBD2; j_call: TRBJ2-7
cdr3_nt: TGTGCCAGCACGTCACTCAGGGGACAGGGGTCGGAGGAGCAGTACTTC; cdr3_aa: CASTSLRGQGSEEQYF; clone_size: -; v_call: TRBV6-2/TRBV6-3; d_call: TRBD1; j_call: TRBJ2-7
cdr3_nt: TGCGCCAGCAGTGAGACCCAATGGGGGACCCAGTACTTC; cdr3_aa: CASSETQWGTQYF; clone_size: few; v_call: TRBV10-1; d_call: -; j_call: TRBJ2-5
cdr3_nt: TGCAGCGTCCGACAGGAGAATAATTCACCCCTCCACTTT; cdr3_aa: CSVRQENNSPLHF; clone_size: many; v_call: TRBV29-1; d_call: -; j_call: TRBJ1-6
cdr3_nt: TGTGCCAGCAGTGGGACGCGCTGCTACGAGCAGTACTTC; cdr3_aa: CASSGTRCYEQYF; clone_size: -; v_call: TRBV2; d_call: -; j_call: TRBJ2-7
cdr3_nt: TGTGCCAGCAGTCCACCTATTCGCTATGGCTACACCTTC; cdr3_aa: CASSPPIRYGYTF; clone_size: many; v_call: TRBV28; d_call: -; j_call: TRBJ1-2